This T cell receptor (beta chain) was identified in a study of CD8+ T cells in alopecia areata listed by TCRdb under 2018. At the level of the whole study: Treated patients were enrolled in an open-label pilot trial of oral tofacitinib at 5 to 10 mg twice daily for moderate-to-severe alopecia areata. TCRbeta CDR3 regions were amplified by immunoSEQ multiplex PCR using 35 Vbeta forward and 13 Jbeta reverse primers. RNA was obtained with the PAXgene miRNA kit for fixed scalp, the miRNeasy kit for PBMCs, and the RNeasy kit for mouse skin. Scalp tissue and sorted CD4+ and CD8+ peripheral blood T cells from patchy and totalis/universalis alopecia areata patients and from healthy controls were covered by human TCRbeta sequencing. Patients received tofacitinib for 6 to 18 months and were then followed off drug for 6 months to check for delayed response and recurrence. To study T cell clonal expansion in alopecia areata, the researchers applied high-throughput TCRbeta sequencing to both the C3H/HeJ mouse model and human patients. For the treated patients, the SALT score, which quantifies what percentage of scalp surface area is affected, served as the measure of disease severity. Patients on tofacitinib were biopsied at baseline and after 4 and 24 weeks of treatment, and several of the patients also had a later scalp biopsy. Scalp clonality was compared across normal scalp (n=4), patchy alopecia areata scalp (n=8), and alopecia totalis/universalis scalp (n=8).

The CDR3 holds 14 amino acids from the cysteine to the phenylalanine. Of the read, only the CDR3 DNA is kept; its 42 bases are in frame from base 1. Trimming takes 6 bases off V and 6 bases off J; junction bases not matched to a gene: 8. CDR1 and CDR2 were assigned from the germline V gene as MNHEY and SVGAGI. Worth noting for this clone: The antigen it binds to is not known. Within one base of it there is no much larger clone, and no base qualities were kept.

Library prep was done by the immunoSEQ multiplex PCR assay. RNA was extracted from all samples and reverse transcribed into cDNA, which served as template for TCR sequencing. SuperScript III was used for first-strand cDNA synthesis, primed with a 2:1 mix of oligo-dT and random hexamers. A synthetic immune receptor repertoire was used to gauge amplification bias, and whatever bias remained was removed computationally. Turning to the authors' computational methods: Raw reads were preprocessed for error removal, and CDR3 was defined according to IMGT conventions as running from the conserved cysteine to phenylalanine. Clonality was computed as 1 minus the Shannon entropy, with the entropy normalized by log2 of the number of productive unique TCRs. CD4 or CD8 identity of scalp clones was inferred by cross-referencing scalp TCRbeta sequences with sorted blood CD4 and CD8 repertoires. In TCRdb, the immuneACCESS table is reduced to in-frame sequences with V and J assigned. These tables do not hold every clone; where another copy was compared, an unresolved V gene accounts for under half, and the others remain unexplained. V, J and clone size are those of that table, while D and trimming were read from the DNA. Counted in this sample were about 270,000 clones; over 45% of them appeared once. The ten biggest clones cover 0.9% to 0.95% of the sample.

On the study overall, not on this receptor specifically: During tofacitinib treatment, many expanded lesional clones stuck around in both scalp and blood, and this persistence may partly explain why relapse happens after treatment is stopped. Resident alphabeta T cells in normal human skin are also sequenced, complicating scalp TCR repertoire analysis, unlike mouse skin dominated by gammadelta T cells. The treated cohort was small, with a single nonresponder, so links between baseline CD8+ expansion and response need larger studies. Compared with normal scalp, lesional scalp had higher clonality and more expanded CD8+ clones, particularly in alopecia totalis/universalis, a pattern that suggests antigenic drive. Compared with mice, TCR sequences shared between patients were less clear, possibly partly because of HLA diversity across the patient population. Tofacitinib significantly decreased scalp clonality and the number of expanded CD8+ clones among the top 100 scalp clones.

The sample's treatment or condition label is to be understood as: oral pan-JAK inhibitor, 5-10 mg twice daily. Peripheral blood and lesional scalp punch biopsies were obtained from patients with alopecia areata. PBMCs were isolated by density centrifugation and stained for CD3, CD4 and CD8, after which CD4+ and CD8+ T cells were sorted on a FACSAria. The receptor's source is a human donor with alopecia areata. Recombination joined TRBV6-5 with TRBJ2-7; 10 of the junction bases match TRBD1. This sample comprised CD4+ T cells sorted from blood, obtained around week 54, from a patient treated with tofacitinib. The CDR3 region has the sequence CASSQSGTGVEQYF. The nucleotide sequence is TGTGCCAGCAGCCAATCTGGGACAGGGGTCGAGCAGTACTTC.